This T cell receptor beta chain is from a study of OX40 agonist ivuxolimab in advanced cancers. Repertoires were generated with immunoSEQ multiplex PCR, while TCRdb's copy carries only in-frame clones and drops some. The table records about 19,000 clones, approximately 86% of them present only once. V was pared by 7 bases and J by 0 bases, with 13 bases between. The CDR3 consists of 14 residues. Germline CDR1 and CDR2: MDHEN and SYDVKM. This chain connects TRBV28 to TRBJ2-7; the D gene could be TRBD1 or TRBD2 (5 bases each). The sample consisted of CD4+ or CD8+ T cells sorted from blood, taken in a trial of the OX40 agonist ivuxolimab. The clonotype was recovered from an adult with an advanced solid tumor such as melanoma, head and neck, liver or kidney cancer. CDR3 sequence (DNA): TGTGCCAGCACATACAACGGGGCCTCCTACGAGCAGTACTTC. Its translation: CASTYNGASYEQYF.